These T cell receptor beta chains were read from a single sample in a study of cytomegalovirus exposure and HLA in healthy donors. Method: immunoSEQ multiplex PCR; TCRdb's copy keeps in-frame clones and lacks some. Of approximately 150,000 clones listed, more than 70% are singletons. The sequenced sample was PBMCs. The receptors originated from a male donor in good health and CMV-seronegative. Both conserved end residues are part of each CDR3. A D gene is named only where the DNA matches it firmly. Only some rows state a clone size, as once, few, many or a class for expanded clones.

CDR3 protein: CASSYKAELSSYEQYF
CDR3 DNA: TGTGCCAGCAGTTACAAGGCGGAACTTAGCTCCTACGAGCAGTACTTC
D gene: .
clone size: many
J gene: TRBJ2-7
V gene: TRBV6-5

CDR3 protein: CASSNEAVQGARRGYTF
CDR3 DNA: TGCGCCAGCAGCAACGAAGCGGTACAGGGAGCGCGTCGAGGCTACACCTTC
D gene: .
clone size: .
J gene: TRBJ1-2
V gene: TRBV5-1

CDR3 protein: CASSEAQGQKVTF
CDR3 DNA: TGTGCCAGCAGTGAAGCGCAGGGACAGAAAGTCACCTTC
D gene: TRBD1
clone size: .
J gene: TRBJ1-2
V gene: TRBV6-1

CDR3 protein: CASRTGEGNTEAFF
CDR3 DNA: TGTGCCAGCAGGACAGGGGAGGGGAACACTGAAGCTTTCTTT
D gene: TRBD1
clone size: .
J gene: TRBJ1-1
V gene: TRBV6-5

CDR3 protein: CASSLITGGNQPQHF
CDR3 DNA: TGTGCCAGCAGTCTAATCACAGGGGGCAATCAGCCCCAGCATTTT
D gene: TRBD1
clone size: few
J gene: TRBJ1-5
V gene: TRBV28

CDR3 protein: CASSSPGQGAYEQYF
CDR3 DNA: TGTGCCAGCAGTTCACCGGGACAGGGGGCGTACGAGCAGTACTTC
D gene: TRBD1
clone size: .
J gene: TRBJ2-7
V gene: TRBV28

CDR3 protein: CASSFTAGGLQFF
CDR3 DNA: TGTGCCAGCAGCTTCACGGCGGGAGGGTTACAGTTCTTC
D gene: TRBD2
clone size: .
J gene: TRBJ2-1
V gene: TRBV11-2

CDR3 protein: CASSSFRLAGVYNEQFF
CDR3 DNA: TGTGCCAGCAGCTCCTTCCGACTAGCGGGAGTCTACAATGAGCAGTTCTTC
D gene: TRBD2
clone size: .
J gene: TRBJ2-1
V gene: TRBV7-4

CDR3 protein: CASSDRLRDWDGYTF
CDR3 DNA: TGTGCCAGCAGTGACAGGCTGAGGGACTGGGATGGCTACACCTTC
D gene: .
clone size: .
J gene: TRBJ1-2
V gene: TRBV2

CDR3 protein: CASSYGQGNTEAFF
CDR3 DNA: TGCGCCAGCAGCTACGGACAGGGGAACACTGAAGCTTTCTTT
D gene: TRBD1
clone size: .
J gene: TRBJ1-1
V gene: TRBV4-1

CDR3 protein: CASSPPAGEQFF
CDR3 DNA: TGTGCCAGCTCACCACCAGCGGGTGAGCAGTTCTTC
D gene: .
clone size: .
J gene: TRBJ2-1
V gene: TRBV18

CDR3 protein: CASSPARANTGELFF
CDR3 DNA: TGTGCCAGCTCACCGGCCAGGGCGAACACCGGGGAGCTGTTTTTT
D gene: .
clone size: .
J gene: TRBJ2-2
V gene: TRBV18

CDR3 protein: CATRRSGGGPQHF
CDR3 DNA: TGTGCCACCAGGCGCTCTGGGGGAGGGCCCCAGCATTTT
D gene: .
clone size: .
J gene: TRBJ1-5
V gene: TRBV28

CDR3 protein: CASSATGNYGYTF
CDR3 DNA: TGTGCCAGCAGCGCGACAGGGAACTATGGCTACACCTTC
D gene: TRBD1
clone size: few
J gene: TRBJ1-2
V gene: TRBV9

CDR3 protein: CASSYSSLRETQYF
CDR3 DNA: TGTGCCAGCAGTTACTCGAGTCTCCGGGAGACCCAGTACTTC
D gene: .
clone size: few
J gene: TRBJ2-5
V gene: TRBV6-6

CDR3 protein: CASSPGGRGEKLFF
CDR3 DNA: TGTGCCAGCAGCCCAGGGGGGAGAGGTGAAAAACTGTTTTTT
D gene: TRBD1
clone size: .
J gene: TRBJ1-4
V gene: TRBV28

CDR3 protein: CASSASPLSVDTQYF
CDR3 DNA: TGTGCCAGCAGCGCAAGCCCCCTTAGCGTAGATACGCAGTATTTT
D gene: .
clone size: .
J gene: TRBJ2-3
V gene: TRBV9

CDR3 protein: CASSLGGSVTNYGYTF
CDR3 DNA: TGTGCCAGCAGCTTGGGAGGTTCAGTCACTAACTATGGCTACACCTTC
D gene: .
clone size: .
J gene: TRBJ1-2
V gene: TRBV5-6

CDR3 protein: CASSPNLAGAIEQYF
CDR3 DNA: TGTGCCAGTAGTCCGAACCTAGCGGGAGCGATCGAGCAGTACTTC
D gene: TRBD2
clone size: .
J gene: TRBJ2-7
V gene: TRBV19

CDR3 protein: CASSSGWDNEQFF
CDR3 DNA: TGTGCCAGCAGCTCAGGGTGGGATAATGAGCAGTTCTTC
D gene: .
clone size: .
J gene: TRBJ2-1
V gene: TRBV2

CDR3 protein: CASSLFGTGGDYGYTF
CDR3 DNA: TGTGCCAGCAGTTTATTCGGGACAGGGGGCGACTATGGCTACACCTTC
D gene: TRBD1
clone size: .
J gene: TRBJ1-2
V gene: TRBV28

CDR3 protein: CATSRERGYSGDTEAFF
CDR3 DNA: TGTGCCACCAGCAGGGAACGGGGGTACAGTGGGGACACTGAAGCTTTCTTT
D gene: .
clone size: .
J gene: TRBJ1-1
V gene: TRBV15

CDR3 protein: CASSEKTSGGEETQYF
CDR3 DNA: TGTGCCAGCAGCGAGAAGACTAGCGGGGGGGAAGAGACCCAGTACTTC
D gene: TRBD2
clone size: few
J gene: TRBJ2-5
V gene: TRBV5-4

CDR3 protein: CASSTRTGTKPNEQFF
CDR3 DNA: TGCGCCAGCAGCACGAGGACAGGAACTAAACCCAATGAGCAGTTCTTC
D gene: TRBD1
clone size: .
J gene: TRBJ2-1
V gene: TRBV5-1

CDR3 protein: CASSLVTSGSMTYNEQFF
CDR3 DNA: TGCGCCAGCAGCTTGGTGACTAGCGGCAGCATGACCTACAATGAGCAGTTCTTC
D gene: TRBD2
clone size: .
J gene: TRBJ2-1
V gene: TRBV5-1

CDR3 protein: CASSESFTANTEAFF
CDR3 DNA: TGTGCCAGCAGTGAATCTTTTACAGCTAACACTGAAGCTTTCTTT
D gene: .
clone size: .
J gene: TRBJ1-1
V gene: TRBV2

CDR3 protein: CASSLAGGSNTEAFF
CDR3 DNA: TGTGCCAGCAGCTTGGCGGGGGGTTCGAACACTGAAGCTTTCTTT
D gene: .
clone size: .
J gene: TRBJ1-1
V gene: TRBV11-3

CDR3 protein: CAWTLTGGLDEQYF
CDR3 DNA: TGTGCCTGGACTCTGACAGGGGGCTTGGACGAGCAGTACTTC
D gene: TRBD1
clone size: .
J gene: TRBJ2-7
V gene: TRBV30

CDR3 protein: CASRWRELSEQYF
CDR3 DNA: TGTGCCAGCCGTTGGCGGGAGTTAAGCGAGCAGTACTTC
D gene: TRBD2
clone size: few
J gene: TRBJ2-7
V gene: TRBV6-5

CDR3 protein: CASSDGAGGLRDGELFF
CDR3 DNA: TGTGCCAGCAGTGACGGAGCGGGAGGGCTGCGGGACGGGGAGCTGTTTTTT
D gene: TRBD2
clone size: few
J gene: TRBJ2-2
V gene: TRBV6-4

CDR3 protein: CSSSLREKGLSGGYTF
CDR3 DNA: TGTTCCAGCAGCTTACGGGAAAAAGGCCTGAGTGGAGGCTACACCTTC
D gene: .
clone size: .
J gene: TRBJ1-2
V gene: TRBV7-9

CDR3 protein: CASSARQGAYNEQFF
CDR3 DNA: TGTGCCAGCAGTGCGAGACAGGGGGCGTACAATGAGCAGTTCTTC
D gene: TRBD1
clone size: .
J gene: TRBJ2-1
V gene: TRBV2

CDR3 protein: CASSQVAGGGGTEAFF
CDR3 DNA: TGTGCCAGCAGCCAAGTTGCAGGGGGAGGTGGCACTGAAGCTTTCTTT
D gene: TRBD1
clone size: few
J gene: TRBJ1-1
V gene: TRBV14

CDR3 protein: CASSHPHSGGLYNEQFF
CDR3 DNA: TGTGCCAGCAGCCATCCCCATAGCGGGGGGCTCTACAATGAGCAGTTCTTC
D gene: TRBD2
clone size: few
J gene: TRBJ2-1
V gene: TRBV14

CDR3 protein: CSVEKGAGETQYF
CDR3 DNA: TGCAGCGTTGAAAAGGGGGCCGGAGAGACCCAGTACTTC
D gene: TRBD1
clone size: few
J gene: TRBJ2-5
V gene: TRBV29-1

CDR3 protein: CASSLWGRGRSNQPQHF
CDR3 DNA: TGTGCCAGCAGTTTATGGGGGAGGGGCCGGAGCAATCAGCCCCAGCATTTT
D gene: .
clone size: .
J gene: TRBJ1-5
V gene: TRBV28

CDR3 protein: CASSSVTTDQPQHF
CDR3 DNA: TGTGCCAGCAGCTCCGTTACCACAGATCAGCCCCAGCATTTT
D gene: .
clone size: .
J gene: TRBJ1-5
V gene: TRBV7-9

CDR3 protein: CASSLQGVREKLFF
CDR3 DNA: TGTGCCAGCAGCTTGCAGGGGGTGCGTGAAAAACTGTTTTTT
D gene: TRBD1
clone size: .
J gene: TRBJ1-4
V gene: TRBV7-9

CDR3 protein: CATSGAGGSTDTQYF
CDR3 DNA: TGTGCCACCAGCGGGGCGGGAGGGAGCACAGATACGCAGTATTTT
D gene: TRBD2
clone size: .
J gene: TRBJ2-3
V gene: TRBV15

CDR3 protein: CASSYGDSSYEQYF
CDR3 DNA: TGTGCCAGCAGTTACGGGGACTCCTCCTACGAGCAGTACTTC
D gene: .
clone size: .
J gene: TRBJ2-7
V gene: TRBV6-5

CDR3 protein: CASSSGGFRETQYF
CDR3 DNA: TGTGCCAGCAGCTCTGGGGGCTTTAGGGAGACCCAGTACTTC
D gene: .
clone size: .
J gene: TRBJ2-5
V gene: TRBV5-6

CDR3 protein: CASSIDLAGGRETQYF
CDR3 DNA: TGTGCCAGTAGTATAGACCTAGCGGGGGGCAGGGAGACCCAGTACTTC
D gene: TRBD2
clone size: .
J gene: TRBJ2-5
V gene: TRBV19

CDR3 protein: CASSTTGPYGYTF
CDR3 DNA: TGCGCCAGCAGCACAACAGGGCCCTATGGCTACACCTTC
D gene: .
clone size: .
J gene: TRBJ1-2
V gene: TRBV5-1

CDR3 protein: CASSIDRLSIEQFF
CDR3 DNA: TGTGCCAGTAGTATAGATAGATTGAGCATAGAGCAGTTCTTC
D gene: .
clone size: .
J gene: TRBJ2-1
V gene: TRBV19

CDR3 protein: CASSQDRRQGALGFEQYF
CDR3 DNA: TGCGCCAGCAGCCAAGATCGCAGACAGGGGGCGTTGGGGTTCGAGCAGTACTTC
D gene: TRBD1
clone size: .
J gene: TRBJ2-7
V gene: TRBV4-3

CDR3 protein: CASSADGTDTQYF
CDR3 DNA: TGCGCCAGCAGCGCAGACGGGACAGATACGCAGTATTTT
D gene: .
clone size: few
J gene: TRBJ2-3
V gene: TRBV5-1

CDR3 protein: CASSPTGPGANVLTF
CDR3 DNA: TGTGCCAGCAGCCCGACAGGGCCTGGGGCCAACGTCCTGACTTTC
D gene: TRBD1
clone size: .
J gene: TRBJ2-6
V gene: TRBV2

CDR3 protein: CSVEGGDPSTEAFF
CDR3 DNA: TGCAGCGTTGAGGGCGGGGACCCGAGCACTGAAGCTTTCTTT
D gene: .
clone size: few
J gene: TRBJ1-1
V gene: TRBV29-1

CDR3 protein: CASSLFHGVEAFF
CDR3 DNA: TGTGCCAGCAGCTTATTCCATGGAGTTGAAGCTTTCTTT
D gene: .
clone size: .
J gene: TRBJ1-1
V gene: TRBV7-3

CDR3 protein: CASSLNRGSKAFF
CDR3 DNA: TGTGCCAGCAGTTTAAACAGGGGGAGTAAGGCTTTCTTT
D gene: TRBD1
clone size: .
J gene: TRBJ1-1
V gene: TRBV6-5